This record looks at one T cell receptor (beta chain) sequence and its context. What antigen it recognizes has not been identified. No per-base quality is available; no much larger clone lies one base away. This record belongs to a study of blood T cell repertoires in COVID-19 (TCRdb year 2020). About the study as a whole: The collaborator samples originated in the United States, Italy and Spain and spanned the acute and convalescent phases of COVID-19. The prospective study material was composed of cDNA or gDNA derived from T cells, B-cell-depleted T cells, or PBMCs. Subjects who had been exposed to COVID-19, were actively infected with it, or had recovered from it provided the deeply sampled blood TCRbeta repertoires that made up the dataset. The repertoires were released in a freely available public database intended as a resource for research on the immune response to SARS-CoV-2. The samples were drawn from two sources: the first 160 participants of the ongoing ImmuneRACE study, and fewer than 1,500 subjects contributed by 6 global collaborators. Sample metadata almost always included a de-identified subject ID, COVID-19 status, age in years and sex. Where available, HLA class I and class II types were taken from metadata supplied by the sample provider and were not determined by assay-based typing. Beyond this particular receptor, the publication reports: Clinical and demographic metadata were provided uncurated, with the amount varying by source and participant.

The CDR3 measures 17 amino acids from cysteine to phenylalanine. Only CDR3 DNA remains: 51 bases, in frame from the first base. Germline trimming: 4 bases from V, 6 bases from J; junction bases outside gene matches: 16. In the germline V gene, CDR1 corresponds to MGHRA and CDR2 to YSYEKL. TCRbeta CDR3 regions were amplified from genomic DNA by means of the immunoSEQ Assay, a bias-controlled multiplex PCR. The published analysis was carried out like this. Within the assay, amplification of reference gene primers was used to estimate how many nucleated cells each sample contained. To quantify the absolute abundance of each unique TCRbeta CDR3 rearrangement, sequence reads were collapsed and filtered. Productive Simpson clonality was computed per sample as the square root of Simpson's diversity index over productive rearrangements. The source is immuneACCESS, and TCRdb retained only in-frame sequences with V and J called. Part of the clones is not carried over; for the studies checked, unresolved V genes explain less than half of this, and the remainder is unexplained. V, J and clone size derive from that table, while D and trimming were established from the DNA sequence. This sample gives about 170,000 clones in total; 85% of them show up just once. The ten largest account for under 4% of the sample.

Collaborating institutions collected whole blood in K2EDTA tubes following their own protocols. For TCRbeta analysis, collaborator samples were shipped as frozen whole blood, as isolated PBMCs, or as DNA extracted from either sample type. The sequencing sample was made of peripheral blood. Recombination joined TRBV4-1 with TRBJ2-7; TRBD1 matches 9 bases in the middle. The sequence came from a human donor with acute or convalescent COVID-19. The donor label of this sample is uncertain. The CDR3 protein is CASSPGQGLSWVGEQYF. The bases read TGCGCCAGCAGCCCGGGACAGGGACTCTCCTGGGTCGGCGAGCAGTACTTC.